The 25 T cell receptor beta chains listed next were all sequenced from one sample in a study of diagnostic markers for celiac disease. TCRdb processed the reads again and assigns one entry to each CDR3 protein, with no DNA. The table lists roughly 5,700 distinct CDR3 sequences. Source material: either unsorted cells or a sorted T cell fraction (not recorded which). The receptors were gathered from a human donor. This table probably holds off-target reads from a library built for another chain.

V usage is TRBV2 and J usage is TRBJ2-2. The length of the CDR3 is 11 residues. Germline values: CDR1 SNHLY, CDR2 FYNNEI. This chain's CDR3 is CASSYTGELFF.

The V call is TRBV5-1, the J call TRBJ2-3; TCRdb proposes TRBD1, but this gene call is untestable without DNA. The CDR3 spans 14 residues. CDR1 SGHRS and CDR2 YFSETQ come from the germline V gene. The CDR3 is CASRMGDNTDTQYF. Variable domain in full (rest from reference TRBV5-1 and TRBJ2-3): KAGVTQTPRYLIKTRGQQVTLSCSPISGHRSVSWYQQTPGQGLQFLFEYFSETQRNKGNFPGRFSGRQFSNSRSEMNVSTLELGDSALYLCASRMGDNTDTQYFGPGTRLTVL.

By frequency, this clonotype registers medium-sized. This chain's CDR3 is CASSPTGTSGFIQYF. The chain combines TRBV3-1 with TRBJ2-7; TCRdb proposes TRBD2, but this gene call is untestable without DNA. Germline values: CDR1 LGHDT, CDR2 YNNKEL (reference sequence). The CDR3 has 15 residues.

The rearrangement joins TRBV4-3 to TRBJ1-6; TCRdb selects TRBD1, and the lack of DNA leaves this call unchecked. The length of the CDR3 is 14 residues. Germline V gene lookup returns CDR1 LGHNA and CDR2 YSLEER. The CDR3 reads CASSLTVNHSPLHF.

This clonotype is labeled medium-sized based on frequency. The rearrangement uses TRBV27 and TRBJ2-1; no DNA is available, so the TRBD2 call from TCRdb remains unchecked. The germline CDR1 and CDR2 sequences are MNHEY and SMNVEV (reference sequence). The CDR3 loop spans 15 amino acids. CDR3 in amino acids: CASSLGTSGYNEQFF.

Considering frequency, this clonotype is medium-sized. This chain uses TRBV5-6 with TRBJ1-3; TCRdb names TRBD1, which stays unverified in the absence of DNA. CDR3 length equals 14 residues. The germline V gene has CDR1 SGHDT and CDR2 YYEEEE. CDR3 in amino acids: CASRRDRAGNTIYF.

Its frequency marks this clonotype as medium-sized. This chain joins TRBV25-1 and TRBJ1-6; TCRdb's D call of TRBD1 is untestable without DNA. This CDR3 contains 17 residues. Germline values: CDR1 MGHDK, CDR2 SYGVNS. Here the CDR3 reads CASSAGPRGRGNSPLHF.

The chain has TRBV20-1 and TRBJ2-5; lacking DNA, the TRBD1 call made by TCRdb goes unchecked. The CDR3 length is 12 residues. Germline CDR1 and CDR2: DFQATT and SNEGSKA (reference sequence). The CDR3 region is CSARIRGMAQYF.

The gene calls are TRBV20-1 and TRBJ1-2. Germline V CDR1 and CDR2: DFQATT, SNEGSKA (reference sequence). This CDR3 comprises 11 residues. The CDR3 loop is CRAHDSYGYTF.

This clonotype is called medium-sized based on its frequency. This chain uses TRBV5-5 with TRBJ2-3; lacking DNA, the TRBD2 call made by TCRdb goes unchecked. CDR3 length equals 16 residues. Germline V gives CDR1 SGHKS, CDR2 YYEKEE (reference sequence). CDR3 in amino acids: CASSLEASGSTDTQYF. Full variable domain (rest looked up from reference TRBV5-5 and TRBJ2-3): DAGVTQSPTHLIKTRGQQVTLRCSPISGHKSVSWYQQVLGQGPQFIFQYYEKEERGRGNFPDRFSARQFPNYSSELNVNALLLGDSALYLCASSLEASGSTDTQYFGPGTRLTVL.

This chain connects TRBV5-4 to TRBJ2-1. Germline V gene lookup returns CDR1 SGHNT and CDR2 YYREEE (reference sequence). This CDR3 has 14 amino acids. CDR3 loop: CASSLRSSENEQFF.

V is TRBV20-1 and J is TRBJ1-4; TCRdb designates TRBD1, a call that cannot be tested without DNA. The germline gives CDR1 DFQATT, CDR2 SNEGSKA (reference sequence). CDR3 length: 14 amino acids. The CDR3: CSALGDRTNEKLFF.

The J gene is TRBJ2-1, the V gene TRBV12-3 or TRBV12-4. This CDR3 is built from 12 residues. Here the CDR3 reads CASSLQVIEQFF.

CDR3 residues: CASSPGLSHYGYTF. This chain uses TRBV12-3 or TRBV12-4 with TRBJ1-2; no DNA is available, so the TRBD1 call from TCRdb remains unchecked. The CDR3 sequence is 14 residues long.

By frequency, this clonotype is medium-sized. The V call is TRBV7-2, the J call TRBJ1-6. The CDR3 runs 12 residues. Germline V gene sequence: CDR1 SGHTA, CDR2 FQGNSA. The CDR3 is CASSLDRSPLHF.

V and J are TRBV21-1 and TRBJ1-2. TRBV21-1 is a documented pseudogene. CDR3 length equals 18 residues. CDR3 in amino acids: CASSKLTVLGGKAHGYTF.

This clonotype is medium-sized by frequency. This chain joins TRBV29-1 and TRBJ1-1; TCRdb reports TRBD1, a call that lacks DNA to check it against. Germline V lookup: CDR1 SQVTM, CDR2 ANQGSEA. The CDR3 has 13 amino acids. CDR3 in amino acids: CSACSGVGTEAFF.

Its frequency marks this clonotype as medium-sized. The V and J genes are TRBV7-8 and TRBJ2-7; no DNA is available, so the TRBD2 call from TCRdb remains unchecked. The CDR3 totals 15 residues. Germline CDR1 is SGHVS and CDR2 is FQNEAQ. The CDR3 sequence is CASSLKKARAWEQYF.

In terms of frequency, this clonotype is medium-sized. The rearrangement joins TRBV20-1 to TRBJ2-2; TCRdb calls TRBD1, which cannot be checked without DNA. The CDR3 contains 14 residues. The V gene's germline CDR1 is DFQATT and CDR2 SNEGSKA (reference sequence). The CDR3 loop reads CSASPGTGYGELFF.

Its frequency marks this clonotype as medium-sized. CDR3 in amino acids: CASSWEVGTEAFF. This chain links TRBV7-9 with TRBJ1-1; TCRdb outputs TRBD1, but without DNA this stays unchecked. The CDR3 is made up of 13 amino acids. The germline gives CDR1 SEHNR, CDR2 FQNEAQ (reference sequence).

This clonotype is identified as medium-sized from frequency. The rearrangement links TRBV12-3 or TRBV12-4 to TRBJ1-3. CDR3 length: 13 residues. The CDR3 sequence: CASSPGPGNTIYF.

The J gene is TRBJ2-2, the V gene TRBV5-1; with no DNA, the TCRdb D assignment of TRBD1 cannot be verified. Germline V CDR1 and CDR2: SGHRS, YFSETQ. The CDR3 is 16 amino acids. CDR3 residues: CASSPRQGANTGELFF. The entire variable domain, with the rest obtained from reference TRBV5-1 and TRBJ2-2, is as follows: KAGVTQTPRYLIKTRGQQVTLSCSPISGHRSVSWYQQTPGQGLQFLFEYFSETQRNKGNFPGRFSGRQFSNSRSEMNVSTLELGDSALYLCASSPRQGANTGELFFGEGSRLTVL.

This chain joins TRBV7-2 and TRBJ1-2. CDR1 is SGHTA and CDR2 is FQGNSA in the germline V gene. This CDR3 has 11 amino acids. The CDR3 region is CASSFSGGYTF.

By frequency, this clonotype is medium-sized. The CDR3 sequence: CASSENQPQHF. V usage is TRBV6-1 and J usage is TRBJ1-5. The CDR3 is 11 residues long. Germline-derived CDR1 and CDR2 are MNHNS and SASEGT.

In terms of frequency, this clonotype is medium-sized. Here the CDR3 reads CASRNRDRTYEQYF. The chain recombines TRBV28 with TRBJ2-7; the TCRdb call, TRBD1, lacks DNA for checking. The CDR3 is 14 amino acids. Germline CDR1 is MDHEN and CDR2 is SYDVKM.